These 21 T cell receptor beta chains originate from one sample sequenced in a study of regulatory T cells in long-lasting Graves disease. Time point given: persistent/refractory GD, antithyroid drugs over 5 years with positive TRAb. TCR sequences were obtained from RNA taken from PBMCs. Arm-PCR of CDR3 regions with iRepertoire HTBI primers generated TCR beta libraries. TCRdb re-called the multiplex PCR reads with MiXCR, one entry per CDR3 protein. Found here are approximately 400,000 distinct CDR3 sequences, less than 30% of them singletons; the top ten hold about 29%. The material was peripheral blood mononuclear cells (PBMCs), obtained when the disease was refractory, from a patient treated with antithyroid drugs. The source of these receptors is a woman in her forties with Graves disease.

This clonotype has just a few counts. The CDR3 protein is CASSFIWLTRSSYNEQFF. As DNA, the CDR3 is TGTGCCAGCAGTTTTATTTGGTTGACCCGAAGCTCCTACAATGAGCAGTTCTTC. The gene calls are TRBV12-3 or TRBV12-4 and TRBJ2-1, with no clear D. The CDR3 loop spans 18 amino acids. Trimming pared 3 bases from V and 0 bases from J, leaving 18 bases between.

This clonotype was recorded many times. The chain uses TRBV28 and TRBJ2-7, with a possible D match to TRBD2 (6 bases). Germline CDR1 is MDHEN and CDR2 is SYDVKM. CDR3 length: 16 residues. Trimming shortened V by 6 bases and J by 0 bases, and 18 bases separated the two germline ends. The CDR3, as DNA: TGTGCCAGCAGCCACCCCCAACACGGGAGCTCCTACGAGCAGTACTTC. Its translation: CASSHPQHGSSYEQYF.

This clonotype has only a few counts. The CDR3 loop is CASSERLAGHRMNTEAFF. In DNA form, the CDR3 reads TGTGCCAGCAGTGAAAGGCTCGCGGGACACAGAATGAACACTGAAGCTTTCTTT. J is TRBJ1-1 and V is TRBV6-1, with D perhaps matching TRBD1 (6 bases). CDR1 is MNHNS and CDR2 is SASEGT in the germline V gene. This CDR3 contains 18 residues. V lost 2 bases and J lost 0, with 19 bases in between.

This clonotype appeared a few times. V usage is TRBV3-1 and J usage is TRBJ1-4; 7 bases map to TRBD1. This CDR3 contains 16 residues. Germline CDR1 is LGHDT and CDR2 is YNNKEL (reference sequence). With V trimmed by 4 bases and J by 3 bases, 8 bases remained unmatched. The DNA for the CDR3 is TGTGCCAGCAGCCTTTCCGACAGGGTAGCTAATGAAAAACTGTTTTTT. Translation: CASSLSDRVANEKLFF.

The chain is built from TRBV12-3 or TRBV12-4 and TRBJ1-1, with D possibly matching TRBD1 (6 bases). The CDR3 runs 14 residues. Deletions cut 4 bases from V and 7 bases from J, with 16 bases between. The chain's CDR3 is CASSYRRDRSEAFF. In DNA, the CDR3 is TGTGCCAGCAGTTATCGTCGAGACAGGAGTGAAGCTTTCTTT.

This clonotype was observed a few times. The chain carries TRBV7-9 and TRBJ1-4; D uncertain. In germline, CDR1 is SEHNR, CDR2 FQNEAQ (reference sequence). V lost 5 bases and J lost 6, with 16 bases in between. CDR3 size: 15 residues. DNA for the CDR3: TGTGCCAGCAGCGTCTCGGGCCTTTACCATGAAAAACTGTTTTTT. As protein: CASSVSGLYHEKLFF.

The table lists this clonotype with a few counts. V is TRBV7-2 and J is TRBJ1-4; tentative D call: TRBD1 (6 bases). Trimming took 4 bases from V and 0 from J, leaving 12 bases between them. CDR1 SGHTA and CDR2 FQGNSA come from the germline V gene. The CDR3 is made up of 16 amino acids. The CDR3 loop is CASSSVPGATNEKLFF. The CDR3 DNA reads as TGTGCCAGCAGCTCCGTACCAGGGGCAACTAATGAAAAACTGTTTTTT.

The sample holds many counts of this clonotype. The chain combines TRBV28 with TRBJ1-5; D gene ambiguous. The CDR3 length is 12 residues. The V gene lost 2 bases and the J gene lost 6 bases, with 5 bases spanning the gap. Germline V gene data show CDR1 as MDHEN and CDR2 as SYDVKM. This chain's CDR3 is CASSLRSQPQHF. DNA of the CDR3: TGTGCCAGCAGTTTACGATCTCAGCCCCAGCATTTT.

J is TRBJ1-5 and V is TRBV20-1, with TRBD1 as a possible D gene (5 bases). Trimming took 2 bases from V and 8 from J, leaving 13 bases between them. This CDR3 spans 13 amino acids. The germline CDR1 and CDR2 sequences are DFQATT and SNEGSKA (reference sequence). This chain's CDR3 is CSARQTAAEPQHF. CDR3 bases: TGCAGTGCTAGACAGACAGCGGCAGAGCCCCAGCATTTT.

The rearrangement uses TRBV30 and TRBJ2-7; 10 bases are shared with TRBD2. The CDR3 has 13 residues. Germline V lookup: CDR1 GTSNPN, CDR2 SVGIG (reference sequence). With V trimmed by 7 bases and J by 3 bases, 6 bases remained unmatched. The CDR3 sequence is CASSGRAFYEQYF. The CDR3 DNA is TGTGCCTCGAGCGGGAGGGCCTTCTACGAGCAGTACTTC.

The chain couples TRBV27 to TRBJ2-1, with 9 positions matching TRBD1. V trimming: 4 bases; J trimming: 4 bases; junction bases outside the gene matches: 5. The CDR3 has 15 amino acids. From germline, CDR1 is MNHEY and CDR2 SMNVEV (reference sequence). The CDR3 is CASSSGTGWYNEQFF. CDR3 bases: TGTGCCAGCAGTTCTGGGACAGGGTGGTACAATGAGCAGTTCTTC.

The chain uses TRBV6-5 and TRBJ2-5; D possibly matches TRBD1 or TRBD2 (5 bases each). The CDR3 extends over 14 amino acids. The V gene lost 0 bases and the J gene lost 2 bases, with 7 bases spanning the gap. Germline lookup yields CDR1 MNHEY and CDR2 SVGAGI. In DNA form, the CDR3 reads TGTGCCAGCAGTTACTCTTGGGGGCAAGAGACCCAGTACTTC. It is translated as CASSYSWGQETQYF.

Ten or more counts support this clonotype. The chain couples TRBV7-9 to TRBJ2-5, with D perhaps TRBD1 or TRBD2 (7 bases each). This CDR3 contains 14 residues. CDR1 is SEHNR, CDR2 FQNEAQ, per germline (reference sequence). Deletions cut 5 bases from V and 2 bases from J, with 12 bases between. In DNA, the CDR3 is TGTGCCAGCAGCCAGGGGGAGGGGCAAGAGACCCAGTACTTC. Its protein product is CASSQGEGQETQYF.

This clonotype was picked up many times. This sequence joins TRBV11-2 and TRBJ2-7, with D hard to call. The CDR3 extends over 16 amino acids. Trimming shortened V by 5 bases and J by 6 bases, and 23 bases separated the two germline ends. The germline gives CDR1 SGHAT, CDR2 FQNNGV. The CDR3, as DNA: TGTGCCAGCAGCCCCAACACCCACTACCAAACCGCCGAGCAGTACTTC. The encoded protein is CASSPNTHYQTAEQYF.

This clonotype came up a few times. The chain employs TRBV5-6 and TRBJ1-1, with 9 bases that match TRBD1. The CDR3 sequence is 16 residues long. Germline V gene lookup returns CDR1 SGHDT and CDR2 YYEEEE. Unmatched junction bases numbered 11, after V lost 3 bases and J lost 5 bases. The CDR3 is CASSSGQGNWNTEAFF. CDR3 sequence (DNA): TGTGCCAGCAGCTCAGGACAGGGGAACTGGAATACTGAAGCTTTCTTT.

A few counts support this clonotype. The V call is TRBV14, the J call TRBJ2-7, with 12 bases fitting TRBD2. Trimming at V came to 4 bases and at J to 2 bases, leaving 3 bases not matched to a gene. The CDR3 runs to 15 residues. Germline V gene sequence: CDR1 SGHDN, CDR2 FVKESK. CDR3 sequence: CASSRGLAGTYEQYF. The CDR3 bases are TGTGCCAGCAGCCGCGGACTAGCGGGAACCTACGAGCAGTACTTC. Combining the CDR3 with reference TRBV14 and TRBJ2-7 gives the whole variable domain EAGVTQFPSHSVIEKGQTVTLRCDPISGHDNLYWYRRVMGKEIKFLLHFVKESKQDESGMPNNRFLAERTGGTYSTLKVQPAELEDSGVYFCASSRGLAGTYEQYFGPGTRLTVT.

The chain couples TRBV6-2 or TRBV6-3 to TRBJ2-3; D is uncertain. Germline V gene lookup returns CDR1 MNHEY and CDR2 SVGEGT. The CDR3 totals 14 residues. V was cut by 2 bases and J by 2 bases, with 8 bases left in between. CDR3 nucleotides: TGTGCCAGCAGTTACCGTCAGTTCACAGATACGCAGTATTTT. As protein: CASSYRQFTDTQYF.

In its sample, this clonotype was seen once. A much larger clone sits a single nucleotide away, making a read error possible. Here the CDR3 omits its conserved ending phenylalanine or tryptophan, so a read error is the likely source. This chain links TRBV12-3 or TRBV12-4 with TRBJ1-5, with 12 nucleotides matching TRBD1. V dropped 3 bases and J dropped 6; count of bases not matched to a gene: 6. This CDR3 region has 16 residues. The CDR3 spells CASSLGQGARGQPQHL. CDR3 DNA sequence: TGTGCCAGCAGTTTGGGACAGGGGGCACGGGGTCAGCCCCAGCATCTT.

As for this clonotype: This may stem from a read error, because a much larger clone lies one nucleotide away. CDR3 sequence reads: CASSLEHSGANILTF. CDR3 nucleotides: TGTGCCAGCAGCCTCGAGCACTCTGGGGCCAACATCCTGACTTTC. J is TRBJ2-6 and V is TRBV3-1; D perhaps matches TRBD1 (5 bases). Germline V lookup: CDR1 LGHDT, CDR2 YNNKEL (reference sequence). This CDR3 is 15 amino acids long.

This clonotype was observed many times. The chain is built from TRBV3-1 and TRBJ2-7, with D possibly matching TRBD1 (5 bases). V dropped 5 bases and J dropped 3 bases, with 14 bases sitting between them. The length of the CDR3 is 14 residues. Germline V gene lookup returns CDR1 LGHDT and CDR2 YNNKEL (reference sequence). DNA for the CDR3: TGTGCCAGCAGCGAAGGGGCCAATGACTACGAGCAGTACTTC. Protein product: CASSEGANDYEQYF.

At least ten counts were recorded for this clonotype. CDR3 coding DNA: TGTGCCAGCAGACGTAGCGGGGGGGGTGGGACCCAGTACTTC. Encoded protein: CASRRSGGGGTQYF. This chain connects TRBV28 to TRBJ2-5; 11 bases map to TRBD2. The CDR3 has 14 amino acids. Looked up from germline, CDR1 is MDHEN and CDR2 is SYDVKM. The ends lost 6 bases at V and 7 bases at J; junction bases unmatched: 7.